This T cell receptor beta chain appears in the sequencing data of a study of shared clonotypes between healthy human individuals. Positively selected for CCR7, the CD45RO-negative cells used as naive CD8 cells excluded terminally differentiated effector memory CD45RA+ cells. A word on this clone: Its antigen is currently unknown.

The study's findings and limits: Naive subsets typically showed greater estimated richness than memory subsets.

Generated by immunoSEQ multiplex PCR, the TCRdb table keeps only in-frame clones and is missing some. The sample has a few million clones; 85% to 95% are singletons. Germline V lookup: CDR1 SEHNR, CDR2 FQNEAQ (reference sequence). The CDR3 totals 16 residues. Germline trimming cut 2 bases from V and 0 bases from J; bases unmatched to any gene: 3. This rearrangement joins TRBV7-9 to TRBJ2-2; 7 bases are a match to TRBD2. The origin of this receptor is a man in his late teens or twenties in good health. Some clones in this sample may be carry-over from other donors' samples. Material for sequencing was naive CD8+ T cells from PBMCs. CDR3 nucleotide sequence: TGTGCCAGCAGCTTACCGGGAGGTACGAACACCGGGGAGCTGTTTTTT. Its translation is CASSLPGGTNTGELFF.